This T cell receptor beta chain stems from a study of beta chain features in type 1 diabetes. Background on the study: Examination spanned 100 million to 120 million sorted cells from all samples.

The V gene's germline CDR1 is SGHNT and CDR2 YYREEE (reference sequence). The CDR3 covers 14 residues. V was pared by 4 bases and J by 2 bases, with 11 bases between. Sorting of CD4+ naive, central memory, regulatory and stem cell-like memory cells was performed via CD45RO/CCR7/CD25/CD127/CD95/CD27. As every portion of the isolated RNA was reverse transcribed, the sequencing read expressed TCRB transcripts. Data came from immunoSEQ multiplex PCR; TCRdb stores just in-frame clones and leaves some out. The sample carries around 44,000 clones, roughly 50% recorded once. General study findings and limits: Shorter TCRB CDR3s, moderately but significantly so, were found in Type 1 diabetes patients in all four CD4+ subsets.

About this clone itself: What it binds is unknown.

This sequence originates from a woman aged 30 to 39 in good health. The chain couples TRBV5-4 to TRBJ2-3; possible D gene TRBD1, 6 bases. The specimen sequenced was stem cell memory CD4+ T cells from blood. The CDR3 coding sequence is TGTGCCAGCAGCCAGGGGCGAATCACAGATACGCAGTATTTT. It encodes CASSQGRITDTQYF.